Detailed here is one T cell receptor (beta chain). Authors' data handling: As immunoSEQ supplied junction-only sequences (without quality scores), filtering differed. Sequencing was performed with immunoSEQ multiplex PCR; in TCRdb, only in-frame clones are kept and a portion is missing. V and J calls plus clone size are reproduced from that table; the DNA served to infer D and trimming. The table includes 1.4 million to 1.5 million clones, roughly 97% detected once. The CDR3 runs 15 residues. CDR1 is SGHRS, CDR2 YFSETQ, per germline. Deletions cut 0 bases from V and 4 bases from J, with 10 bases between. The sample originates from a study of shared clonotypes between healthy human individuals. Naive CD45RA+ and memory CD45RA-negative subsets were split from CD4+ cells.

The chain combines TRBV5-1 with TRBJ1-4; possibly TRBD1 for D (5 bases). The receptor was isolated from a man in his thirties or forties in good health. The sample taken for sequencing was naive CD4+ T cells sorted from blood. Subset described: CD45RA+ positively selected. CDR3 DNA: TGCGCCAGCAGCTTGGTCGGGACTAATAATGAAAAACTGTTTTTT. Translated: CASSLVGTNNEKLFF.